Listed below are T cell receptor beta chains from one sample, sequenced in a study of blood T cell repertoires in COVID-19. Sequencing used immunoSEQ multiplex PCR; TCRdb keeps in-frame clones, though not all of them. The repertoire holds over 90,000 clones, with roughly 76% as singletons. The sample comprised peripheral blood. The receptors derive from an elderly man with COVID-19, enrolled during active disease. The conserved cysteine and the conserved F or W are not part of the CDR3 here.

v_call,j_call,cdr3_aa
TRBV30,TRBJ2-1,AWRTSGRAFGEQF
TRBV14,TRBJ2-1,ASRRDRSNNEQF
TRBV2,TRBJ1-4,ASSDGVGNEKLF
TRBV7-3,TRBJ2-2,ASSLYPGVDTGELF
TRBV5-1,TRBJ2-6,ASQQGGSNVLT
TRBV24-1,TRBJ2-3,ATSEVATDTQY
TRBV19,TRBJ2-1,ASRKNRAAHNEQF
TRBV5-4,TRBJ1-3,ASSLANSGNTIY
TRBV2,TRBJ2-1,ASTRGFLSYNEQF
TRBV18,TRBJ2-3,ASSPRQGSRDTQY
TRBV6-2/TRBV6-3,TRBJ1-2,ASSYSQGGYGYT
TRBV19,TRBJ2-3,ASSRGFTDTQY
TRBV20-1,TRBJ1-2,SARGQDRFRLDYGYT
TRBV30,TRBJ1-1,AWSAYPGKTEAF
TRBV5-1,TRBJ2-7,ASRAGTGGSYEQY
TRBV5-1,TRBJ2-7,ASSLTPGQISSYEQY
TRBV20-1,TRBJ2-7,SASPPLAGIYEQY
TRBV6-1,TRBJ1-2,ASSESLWFSDGYT
TRBV5-1,TRBJ2-3,ASSLASGGPSTDTQY
TRBV5-1,TRBJ1-2,ASSFPQGMGNYGYT
TRBV2,TRBJ1-5,ASSPLRGRGQPQH
TRBV7-3,TRBJ2-1,ASSAQTSGGYNEQF
TRBV7-2,TRBJ2-1,ASSDPPGTSGSNEQF
TRBV29-1,TRBJ1-2,SVDDAVGQGYYGYT
TRBV3-1/TRBV3-2,TRBJ1-5,ASSPHSIPPQH
TRBV7-9,TRBJ2-5,ASSLPDRRETQY
TRBV5-1,TRBJ2-5,ASSTTGDETQY
TRBV24-1,TRBJ1-5,ATKGSRDNQPQH
TRBV2,TRBJ1-5,ASSLRINQPQH
TRBV5-1,TRBJ2-1,ASSWGTGSSYNEQF
TRBV5-1,TRBJ2-7,ASSFGTGVEQY
TRBV7-9,TRBJ2-1,ASSRGADYNEQF
TRBV12-3/TRBV12-4,TRBJ2-5,ASSLTSGETQY
TRBV2,TRBJ1-1,ASGKRVTNTEAF
TRBV6-5,TRBJ2-2,ASSYSRQSNTGELF
TRBV4-1,TRBJ2-7,ASSQRLGIAGAYEQY
TRBV9,TRBJ2-2,ASSGLAGFIGELF
TRBV19,TRBJ1-5,ASSIVGTDNQPQH
TRBV4-3,TRBJ2-3,ASSQDQPSGSTDTQY
TRBV25-1,TRBJ1-2,ASSRGSYYGYT
TRBV30,TRBJ2-5,AWSPATGFTETQY
TRBV3-1/TRBV3-2,TRBJ2-1,ASSQVRLAGRNEQF
TRBV29-1,TRBJ2-3,SVGRTSGRSRTDTQY